This T cell receptor beta chain was identified in a study of shared clonotypes between healthy human individuals. The germline V gene encodes CDR1 MNHNS and CDR2 SASEGT. V lost 7 bases and J lost 0, with 13 bases in between. This CDR3 has 15 amino acids. Generated by immunoSEQ multiplex PCR, the TCRdb table keeps only in-frame clones and is missing some. Seen here are 700,000 or so clones, 72% observed once, and the top ten hold 1.5% to 2%. This clonotype was obtained from a woman aged 25 to 45 in good health. The sequenced sample consisted of memory CD4+ T cells sorted from blood. Indicated subset: CD45RA-negative fraction. The chain employs TRBV6-1 and TRBJ1-5, with D possibly matching TRBD1 (5 bases). The CDR3 sequence: CASMTGLISNQPQHF. CDR3 DNA: TGTGCCAGCATGACGGGACTAATTAGCAATCAGCCCCAGCATTTT.